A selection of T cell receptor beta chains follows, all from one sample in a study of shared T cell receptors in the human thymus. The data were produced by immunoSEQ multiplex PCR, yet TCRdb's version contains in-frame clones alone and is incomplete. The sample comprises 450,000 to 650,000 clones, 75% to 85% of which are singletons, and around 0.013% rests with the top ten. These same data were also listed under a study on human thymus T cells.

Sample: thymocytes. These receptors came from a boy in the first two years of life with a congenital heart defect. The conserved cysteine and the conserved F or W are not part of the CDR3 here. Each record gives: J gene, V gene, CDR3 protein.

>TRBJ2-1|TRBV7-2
ASSPIAGLSNEQF
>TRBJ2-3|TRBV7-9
ASSLTGQEPFTDTQY
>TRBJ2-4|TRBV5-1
ASSPRDRELGIQY
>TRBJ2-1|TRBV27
ASSPQGAGGPGRVDEQF
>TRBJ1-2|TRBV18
ASSPNSRDGRNGYT
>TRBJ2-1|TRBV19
ASSSPYTRTSGRPRVYGNEQF
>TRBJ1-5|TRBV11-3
ASSLEARFTGSNQPQH
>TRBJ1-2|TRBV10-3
ATHRGPHPPTNYGYT
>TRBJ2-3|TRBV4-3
ASSQIKSGGHTQY
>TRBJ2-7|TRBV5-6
ASSVLSVSYEQY